In its sample, the clone carrying this T cell receptor (beta chain) was seen a few times. Its antigen is undetermined. The sample originates from a study of a mutant IDH1 vaccine in newly diagnosed glioma. About the research overall: Patients began vaccination 4-6 weeks after radiotherapy alone, or with temozolomide cycles. Overall study findings and caveats: Immune responses induced by vaccination arose in approximately 93% of the patients. Apparently unrelated to pseudoprogression were changes in the top peripheral T cell clonotypes.

Germline V gives CDR1 SQVTM, CDR2 ANQGSEA. The CDR3 sequence is 12 residues long. V gave up 6 bases and J gave up 3 bases, with 12 bases separating them. Data came from immunoSEQ multiplex PCR; TCRdb stores just in-frame clones and leaves some out. The sample includes 70,000 to 100,000 clones, about 91% of them seen just once. Time point indicated: week 5, during vaccination. A single vaccine dose contained 300 ug of mutant IDH1 20-mer peptide, and topical imiquimod was used with it. Diagnosis in the donors showed new WHO grade 3 or 4 astrocytomas that were IDH1-mutant and ATRX-lost. The chain carries TRBV29-1 and TRBJ2-7; D is undetermined. This sequence originates from a woman in her forties or fifties with glioma. Material: PBMCs, obtained from a glioma patient whose treatment included an IDH1 peptide vaccine. The DNA of the CDR3 is TGCAGCGTCCCTGGACGGAACTACGAGCAGTACTTC. Amino acids: CSVPGRNYEQYF.